Listed here are 28 T cell receptor beta chains from one sample, sequenced in a study of Ad26.COV2.S vaccination and SARS-CoV-2 variants. Treatment meaning: some 20 received Ad26.COV2.S at low or high dose, single or two shots; five or six received placebo; per-sample allocation not given. On day 63 after the first injection, vaccine and placebo recipients gave samples. Profiling relied on immunoSEQ multiplex PCR, and the TCRdb table lists in-frame clones only, not all of them. This sample has around 450,000 clones; over 75% occur once, and the top ten carry 3.6%. Here the sequenced sample was peripheral blood, taken in a trial of Ad26.COV2.S vaccine versus placebo. Source of these receptors: a person between 18 and 65 years old who received the Ad26.COV2.S COVID-19 vaccine or a placebo.

The rearrangement links TRBV3-1 (or the pseudogene TRBV3-2) to TRBJ1-3, with 8 positions matching TRBD1. The germline V gene encodes CDR1 LGHDT and CDR2 YNNKEL (reference sequence). The trim removed 4 bases at V and 4 bases at J, leaving 15 bases unmatched. CDR3 size: 18 residues. CDR3 sequence reads: CASSPWGTGRMYGNTIYF. CDR3 DNA: TGTGCCAGCAGCCCCTGGGGGACAGGCCGAATGTACGGAAACACCATATATTTT.

V usage is TRBV7-9 and J usage is TRBJ2-7; D not resolved. The V gene's germline CDR1 is SEHNR and CDR2 FQNEAQ (reference sequence). This CDR3 has 16 amino acids. The V end lost 1 base, the J end lost 5 bases, and 18 bases lay between the germline ends. Written as DNA, the CDR3 is TGTGCCAGCAGCTTAGGCGCAGGTTTGGGTCGCCACGAGCAGTACTTC. Translating it yields CASSLGAGLGRHEQYF.

The V gene is TRBV10-3, the J gene TRBJ2-3, with D possibly TRBD1 on 5 matching bases. Germline CDR1 and CDR2: ENHRY and SYGVKD. V lost 6 bases and J 3 bases, leaving 10 bases between the germline ends. CDR3 length: 13 amino acids. This CDR3 is CAIRDSVTDTQYF. CDR3 sequence (DNA): TGTGCCATCAGAGACAGCGTAACAGATACGCAGTATTTT.

This chain links TRBV9 with TRBJ1-4; D unresolved. Trimming removed 3 bases at V and 1 base at J, with 10 bases between. CDR1 is SGDLS and CDR2 is YYNGEE in the germline V gene. This CDR3 region has 15 residues. The CDR3 loop is CASSADSGTNEKLFF. CDR3 sequence (DNA): TGTGCCAGCAGCGCGGATAGTGGAACTAATGAAAAACTGTTTTTT.

This sequence joins TRBV14 and TRBJ2-1, with 9 bases identical to TRBD2. Germline V lookup: CDR1 SGHDN, CDR2 FVKESK. Losses at the gene ends were 6 bases for V and 0 bases for J; bases not matched to a gene: 6. The CDR3 runs 16 residues. The CDR3, as DNA: TGTGCCAGCAGTCCTCTAGCGGGGAGCTCCTACAATGAGCAGTTCTTC. It is translated as CASSPLAGSSYNEQFF.

The chain couples TRBV5-1 to TRBJ1-4, with D hard to call. Germline V lookup: CDR1 SGHRS, CDR2 YFSETQ. The V end was cut by 0 bases, the J end by 2 bases, with 5 bases between. This CDR3 has 14 residues. The CDR3 sequence is CASSLVDTNEKLFF. CDR3 nucleotides: TGCGCCAGCAGCTTGGTAGATACTAATGAAAAACTGTTTTTT. Using reference TRBV5-1 and TRBJ1-4 for the parts outside the CDR3, the full variable domain is KAGVTQTPRYLIKTRGQQVTLSCSPISGHRSVSWYQQTPGQGLQFLFEYFSETQRNKGNFPGRFSGRQFSNSRSEMNVSTLELGDSALYLCASSLVDTNEKLFFGSGTQLSVL.

This clone was counted between two and nine times. The CDR3 region has the DNA TGCGCCAGCAGTGGACGGGACAGGGTTGGTTCACCCCTCCACTTT. Translating gives CASSGRDRVGSPLHF. The V and J genes are TRBV10-1 and TRBJ1-6, with 9 bases identical to TRBD1. This CDR3 has 15 residues. V lost 4 bases, J lost 9 bases, and 7 bases stayed unmatched. Germline-derived CDR1 and CDR2 are WNHNN and SYGVQD (reference sequence).

This clone has only a few counts. This chain links TRBV3-1 (or the pseudogene TRBV3-2) with TRBJ2-7, with 9 bases lining up with TRBD2. There are 16 residues in the CDR3. CDR1 and CDR2 (germline): LGHDT, YNNKEL (reference sequence). V gave up 1 base and J gave up 2 bases; unmatched junction bases: 6. The CDR3 loop reads CASSQVSGGPPYEQYF. CDR3 nucleotide sequence: TGTGCCAGCAGCCAAGTGAGCGGGGGGCCCCCCTACGAGCAGTACTTC.

The CDR3 is CASKQENTGELFF. The DNA of the CDR3 is TGTGCCAGCAAACAGGAGAACACCGGGGAGCTGTTTTTT. The chain links TRBV28 to TRBJ2-2; D might be TRBD1 (5 bases). Looked up from germline, CDR1 is MDHEN and CDR2 is SYDVKM. The CDR3 runs to 13 residues. The V gene lost 7 bases and the J gene lost 1 base, with 7 bases spanning the gap.

The chain combines TRBV7-3 with TRBJ2-1; no firm D call. The CDR3 covers 12 residues. The germline CDR1 and CDR2 sequences are SGHTA and FQGTGA. The V gene lost 2 bases and the J gene lost 8 bases, with 7 bases spanning the gap. CDR3 sequence (DNA): TGTGCCAGCAGCTTAGGCAGCCATGAGCAGTTCTTC. Protein product: CASSLGSHEQFF.

This clone appeared a single time. The CDR3: CASSWGGQGSKTQYF. In DNA form, the CDR3 reads TGCGCCAGCAGCTGGGGGGGACAGGGGTCAAAGACCCAGTACTTC. V gene TRBV5-1 combines with J gene TRBJ2-5, with 10 bases aligning to TRBD1. V was pared by 3 bases and J by 6 bases, with 8 bases of the junction left unmatched. Germline loops: CDR1 SGHRS, CDR2 YFSETQ. The CDR3 covers 15 residues. The complete variable domain, with remaining parts taken from reference TRBV5-1 and TRBJ2-5, reads KAGVTQTPRYLIKTRGQQVTLSCSPISGHRSVSWYQQTPGQGLQFLFEYFSETQRNKGNFPGRFSGRQFSNSRSEMNVSTLELGDSALYLCASSWGGQGSKTQYFGPGTRLLVL.

The gene calls are TRBV6-5 and TRBJ1-4, with D maybe TRBD1 (6 bases). There are 15 residues in the CDR3. Germline V gives CDR1 MNHEY, CDR2 SVGAGI. The V end was cut by 6 bases, the J end by 1 base, with 12 bases between. CDR3 DNA: TGTGCCAGCAGGGGGGCGGGACGAACTAATGAAAAACTGTTTTTT. This codes for CASRGAGRTNEKLFF.

This chain connects TRBV2 to TRBJ1-5; possible D gene TRBD1, 5 bases. The germline V and J ends were trimmed by 7 bases and 4 bases, with 17 bases remaining between them. The V gene's germline CDR1 is SNHLY and CDR2 FYNNEI. This CDR3 is built from 15 residues. CDR3 amino acids: CASNGDPRKNQPQHF. The CDR3 DNA is TGTGCCAGCAATGGGGACCCGCGGAAGAATCAGCCCCAGCATTTT.

The chain couples TRBV28 to TRBJ2-5, with TRBD2 identical over 9 bases. CDR1 and CDR2 from the germline V gene are MDHEN and SYDVKM. Trimming at V came to 3 bases and at J to 7 bases, leaving 12 bases not matched to a gene. This CDR3 is built from 16 residues. In nucleotides, the CDR3 is TGTGCCAGCAGTTTCTGGGACGGAGGCGGGAGGGCGACCCAGTACTTC. Residues: CASSFWDGGGRATQYF.

The DNA for the CDR3 is TGTGCCTGGGTGGCGGGGCCGGGGGAGACCCAGTACTTC. Its translation: CAWVAGPGETQYF. V and J are TRBV30 and TRBJ2-5; a possible D gene is TRBD2 (6 bases). The V and J ends lost 5 bases and 5 bases respectively, with 15 bases between them. Germline CDR1 is GTSNPN and CDR2 is SVGIG (reference sequence). The CDR3 has 13 amino acids.

The chain employs TRBV19 and TRBJ2-1, with 10 bases that match TRBD2. Germline CDR1 reads LNHDA; CDR2 reads SQIVND (reference sequence). After removal of 5 bases from V and 2 bases from J, the junction contained 6 bases not matched to a gene. The CDR3 spans 16 residues. CDR3: CASSPTLAGAYNEQFF. The CDR3 coding sequence is TGTGCCAGTAGTCCCACCCTAGCGGGGGCCTACAATGAGCAGTTCTTC. The variable domain in full, completed from reference TRBV19 and TRBJ2-1, reads DGGITQSPKYLFRKEGQNVTLSCEQNLNHDAMYWYRQDPGQGLRLIYYSQIVNDFQKGDIAEGYSVSREKKESFPLTVTSAQKNPTAFYLCASSPTLAGAYNEQFFGPGTRLTVL.

V usage is TRBV9 and J usage is TRBJ2-7; 9 bases line up with TRBD1. V was pared by 3 bases and J by 7 bases, with 8 bases of the junction left unmatched. CDR1 is SGDLS and CDR2 is YYNGEE in the germline V gene. The CDR3 runs to 14 residues. CDR3 sequence (DNA): TGTGCCAGCAGCGCCCCCGGGACAGGGAAAGAGCAGTACTTC. This sequence encodes CASSAPGTGKEQYF.

In this sample, this clone turned up a few times. The chain joins TRBV7-2 to TRBJ1-2, with 7 bases lining up with TRBD1. Germline loops: CDR1 SGHTA, CDR2 FQGNSA. The CDR3 is 13 amino acids. J lost 6 bases, V lost 6 bases, and 7 bases had no gene match. CDR3 bases: TGTGCCAGCAGGCCTACAGGGGTGGATGGCTACACCTTC. Protein: CASRPTGVDGYTF.

This clone has a single count. The V call is TRBV5-6, the J call TRBJ1-3; 7 nucleotides agree with TRBD1. The germline V gene encodes CDR1 SGHDT and CDR2 YYEEEE. This CDR3 is 17 amino acids long. V shed 2 bases, J shed 2 bases, and the junction held 10 bases outside the gene matches. The CDR3 here is CASSFTTGPGTGNTIYF. The DNA for the CDR3 is TGTGCCAGCAGCTTTACGACAGGGCCTGGCACTGGAAACACCATATATTTT.

The genes are TRBV7-9 and TRBJ1-2; D is uncertain. V was shortened by 5 bases and J by 6 bases, with 4 bases between the two germline ends. The germline V gene has CDR1 SEHNR and CDR2 FQNEAQ (reference sequence). CDR3 size: 10 residues. For the CDR3, the DNA is TGTGCCAGCAGCCCGGATGGCTACACCTTC. It yields the protein CASSPDGYTF.

The genes are TRBV28 and TRBJ1-5; 7 nucleotides line up with TRBD1. In germline, CDR1 is MDHEN, CDR2 SYDVKM. After removal of 2 bases from V and 6 bases from J, the junction contained 10 bases not matched to a gene. The CDR3 runs to 16 residues. The CDR3 coding sequence is TGTGCCAGCAGTTTAGCCCACAGGGGCTTAAGTCAGCCCCAGCATTTT. This translates into CASSLAHRGLSQPQHF.

This clone was seen a handful of times. The chain recombines TRBV5-1 with TRBJ2-2; no clear D gene. Trimming stripped 0 bases from V and 2 bases from J, with 8 bases between. Germline V gene lookup returns CDR1 SGHRS and CDR2 YFSETQ. The CDR3 contains 15 residues. The CDR3 nucleotides are TGCGCCAGCAGCTTGGGACTGGATAACACCGGGGAGCTGTTTTTT. Translation: CASSLGLDNTGELFF.

This clone has a single count. The chain couples TRBV19 to TRBJ2-5, with D possibly being TRBD1 (6 bases). V was pared by 3 bases and J by 7 bases, with 15 bases between. The CDR3 has 14 amino acids. Germline V gives CDR1 LNHDA, CDR2 SQIVND (reference sequence). CDR3 bases: TGTGCCAGTAGTATTCGACAGGAGAAAGCGACCCAGTACTTC. It yields the protein CASSIRQEKATQYF.

The rearrangement joins TRBV29-1 to TRBJ2-5; D uncertain. Germline CDR1 reads SQVTM; CDR2 reads ANQGSEA. The length of the CDR3 is 16 residues. V lost 6 bases and J 0 bases, leaving 20 bases between the germline ends. In nucleotides, the CDR3 is TGCAGCGTGAGTGCCCAGCGCCCTAGGTACCAAGAGACCCAGTACTTC. It is translated as CSVSAQRPRYQETQYF.

The rearrangement uses TRBV12-3 or TRBV12-4 and TRBJ2-2, with D hard to call. The CDR3 runs 13 residues. Trimming took off 3 bases at V and 4 bases at J, with 6 bases between the two ends. The CDR3 loop is CASSFEITGELFF. Written as DNA, the CDR3 is TGTGCCAGCAGTTTCGAGATCACCGGGGAGCTGTTTTTT.

V and J are TRBV7-8 and TRBJ2-5; D possibly corresponds to TRBD1 (6 bases). The CDR3 loop spans 15 amino acids. Trimming removed 2 bases at V and 1 base at J, with 11 bases between. The germline gives CDR1 SGHVS, CDR2 FQNEAQ. CDR3 sequence: CASSLTGPFQETQYF. The DNA of the CDR3 is TGTGCCAGCAGCTTAACAGGGCCCTTCCAAGAGACCCAGTACTTC. The full variable domain, completed using reference TRBV7-8 and TRBJ2-5, is GAGVSQSPRYKVAKRGQDVALRCDPISGHVSLFWYQQALGQGPEFLTYFQNEAQLDKSGLPSDRFFAERPEGSVSTLKIQRTQQEDSAVYLCASSLTGPFQETQYFGPGTRLLVL.

The J gene is TRBJ1-4, the V gene TRBV30; D is undetermined. V gave up 7 bases and J gave up 0 bases, with 12 bases separating them. The CDR3 has 14 amino acids. Germline loops: CDR1 GTSNPN, CDR2 SVGIG (reference sequence). This CDR3 is CASTGYATNEKLFF. The CDR3 DNA reads TGTGCCTCAACTGGGTATGCAACTAATGAAAAACTGTTTTTT.

The chain links TRBV19 to TRBJ1-5; unclear D gene. Germline values: CDR1 LNHDA, CDR2 SQIVND (reference sequence). V was clipped by 5 bases and J by 3 bases, with 5 bases between them. The CDR3 totals 12 residues. The CDR3 is CASSGANQPQHF. CDR3 coding DNA: TGTGCCAGTAGTGGAGCCAATCAGCCCCAGCATTTT.